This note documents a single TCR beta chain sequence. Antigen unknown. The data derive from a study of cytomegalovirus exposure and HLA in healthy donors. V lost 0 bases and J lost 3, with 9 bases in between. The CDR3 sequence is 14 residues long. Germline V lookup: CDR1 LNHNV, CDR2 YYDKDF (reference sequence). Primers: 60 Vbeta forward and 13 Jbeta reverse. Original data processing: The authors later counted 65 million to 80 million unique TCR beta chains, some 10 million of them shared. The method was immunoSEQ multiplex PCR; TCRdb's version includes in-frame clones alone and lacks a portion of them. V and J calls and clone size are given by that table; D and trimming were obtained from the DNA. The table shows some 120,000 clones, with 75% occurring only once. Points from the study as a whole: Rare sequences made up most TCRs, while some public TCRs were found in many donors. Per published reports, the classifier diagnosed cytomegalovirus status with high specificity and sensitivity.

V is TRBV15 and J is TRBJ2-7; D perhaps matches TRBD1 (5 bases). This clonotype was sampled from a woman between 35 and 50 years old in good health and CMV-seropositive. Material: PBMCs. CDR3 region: CATSRDMQGYEQYF. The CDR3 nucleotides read TGTGCCACCAGCAGAGATATGCAGGGCTACGAGCAGTACTTC.